The rows below give T cell receptor beta chains drawn from one sample of a study of blood T cell repertoires in COVID-19. Assay: immunoSEQ multiplex PCR; the TCRdb copy retains only in-frame clones and omits some. The data contain about 220,000 clones, 82% of them singletons. Sequencing was done on a sample of PBMCs or T cells enriched from blood (not recorded which). All receptors come from a woman in her sixties who had recovered from COVID-19. Each CDR3 is given with its conserved first and last residue. D genes are given only for firm matches. Only some rows state a clone size, as once, few, many or a class for expanded clones.

size	D	V	J	CDR3	DNA
-	-	TRBV18	TRBJ1-6	CASSPPNRDGSGSPLHF	TGTGCCAGCTCACCACCTAACAGGGATGGGTCAGGGTCACCCCTCCACTTT
-	-	TRBV28	TRBJ1-1	CASSEGRHTEAFF	TGTGCCAGCAGTGAGGGAAGGCACACTGAAGCTTTCTTT
-	-	TRBV28	TRBJ1-1	CASRVGGRVDTEAFF	TGTGCCAGCAGGGTAGGGGGTAGAGTTGACACTGAAGCTTTCTTT
-	-	TRBV7-2	TRBJ2-3	CASSLGGLATDTQYF	TGTGCCAGCAGCTTAGGGGGTTTAGCGACAGATACGCAGTATTTT
few	-	TRBV24-1	TRBJ2-2	CATSEGGRNTGELFF	TGTGCCACCAGTGAGGGGGGGCGGAACACCGGGGAGCTGTTTTTT
-	-	TRBV4-1	TRBJ1-6	CASSQVTGSGNSPLHF	TGCGCCAGCAGCCAAGTGACGGGGTCGGGTAATTCACCCCTCCACTTT
few	-	TRBV6-6	TRBJ1-2	CASSYSNGNGYTF	TGTGCCAGCAGTTACTCGAACGGGAATGGCTACACCTTC
-	TRBD1	TRBV12-3/TRBV12-4	TRBJ2-3	CASSGPGQGVYF	TGTGCCAGCAGTGGACCGGGACAGGGGGTGTATTTT
-	-	TRBV10-3	TRBJ1-2	CATLLGPGFEYGYTF	TGTGCCACCCTTCTAGGACCAGGGTTCGAGTATGGCTACACCTTC
-	TRBD1	TRBV7-2	TRBJ2-2	CASSSGQPTGELFF	TGTGCCAGCAGCTCGGGACAGCCTACCGGGGAGCTGTTTTTT
-	TRBD2	TRBV28	TRBJ2-7	CASSLAGLAGTYEQYF	TGTGCCAGCAGTTTAGCGGGACTAGCGGGGACCTACGAGCAGTACTTC
-	TRBD1	TRBV5-6	TRBJ1-2	CASRTGTGGYGYTF	TGTGCCAGCAGGACCGGGACAGGGGGTTATGGCTACACCTTC